This paragraph covers one T cell receptor beta chain sequence. There are 17 residues in the CDR3. Germline lookup yields CDR1 LNHNV and CDR2 YYDKDF (reference sequence). V was shortened by 0 bases and J by 6 bases, with 17 bases between the two germline ends. This sample stems from a study of Graves' ophthalmopathy and Graves' hyperthyroidism. The study amplified TCR beta CDR3 regions using RNA transcripts. RT-PCR with HTBI primers came first, then second-round multiplex PCR. TCRdb reprocessed the multiplex PCR reads with MiXCR, giving one entry per CDR3 protein. The sample contains around 590,000 distinct CDR3 sequences, less than 45% of which appear only once.

J is TRBJ2-2 and V is TRBV15; a possible D gene is TRBD1 (6 bases). The TCR was taken from an adult man with Graves' hyperthyroidism. Sequenced sample: peripheral blood or thyroid tissue (not recorded which). The CDR3 loop reads CATSREMGAGAAGELFF. The CDR3 bases are TGTGCCACCAGCAGAGAGATGGGGGCAGGGGCGGCCGGGGAGCTGTTTTTT.